This T cell receptor beta chain was captured in a study of T cell changes during pregnancy in multiple sclerosis. Germline trimming cut 2 bases from V and 5 bases from J; bases unmatched to any gene: 12. From germline, CDR1 is SNHLY and CDR2 FYNNEI. The CDR3 covers 17 residues. Using immunoSEQ multiplex PCR, the repertoire was profiled, and TCRdb retains in-frame clones only, with some absent. Of 39,000 or so clones listed, approximately 92% are singletons. This clone was observed a handful of times. The sequencing used CD8+ T cells from peripheral blood mononuclear cells, collected after pregnancy. The TCR comes from a female donor with multiple sclerosis, enrolled in a pregnancy study. The chain has TRBV2 and TRBJ2-5, with 9 bases fitting TRBD2. The CDR3: CASSENVVAGVSETQYF. For the CDR3, the DNA is TGTGCCAGCAGTGAAAATGTGGTAGCGGGAGTCTCGGAGACCCAGTACTTC.